These 24 T cell receptor beta chains were all obtained from the same sample, sequenced in a study of control samples from healthy donors and cancer patients. Sequencing was performed with immunoSEQ multiplex PCR; in TCRdb, only in-frame clones are kept and a portion is missing. In the table there are 98,000 or so clones, around three quarters of which are singletons. Sequencing was done on a sample of blood. Every receptor here comes from a woman aged 30 to 39 in good health.

The chain uses TRBV19 and TRBJ1-4; D gene uncertain. The ends were cut back, 5 bases at V and 11 bases at J, with 15 bases in the middle. The CDR3 totals 13 residues. Germline V gene lookup returns CDR1 LNHDA and CDR2 SQIVND (reference sequence). CDR3 DNA sequence: TGTGCCAGTAGTCCTGGGCGACCCAGGAAACTGTTTTTT. Protein: CASSPGRPRKLFF.

This clone was seen a few times. The gene calls are TRBV6-5 and TRBJ1-1; D uncertain. Trimming took off 8 bases at V and 5 bases at J, with 18 bases between the two ends. The germline CDR1 and CDR2 sequences are MNHEY and SVGAGI. The CDR3 sequence is 14 residues long. In DNA form, the CDR3 reads TGTGCCAGCTCCTACCAGGCGGTGGGGACTGAAGCTTTCTTT. As protein: CASSYQAVGTEAFF.

This clone was counted a single time. V is TRBV7-9 and J is TRBJ2-3; D remains ambiguous. V lost 5 bases and J lost 2, with 5 bases in between. CDR1 SEHNR and CDR2 FQNEAQ come from the germline V gene (reference sequence). The CDR3 extends over 12 amino acids. The CDR3 protein is CASSKDTDTQYF. CDR3 DNA: TGTGCCAGCAGCAAAGACACAGATACGCAGTATTTT.

The rearrangement joins TRBV4-3 to TRBJ1-2; TRBD1 aligns across 7 bases. The CDR3 totals 15 residues. Germline V gene data show CDR1 as LGHNA and CDR2 as YSLEER. J was trimmed by 5 bases and V by 4 bases; bases with no gene match: 10. The CDR3 here is CASSPGPGQTYGYTF. CDR3 coding DNA: TGCGCCAGCAGCCCAGGACCGGGACAGACGTATGGCTACACCTTC.

The chain employs TRBV25-1 and TRBJ1-2, with D possibly TRBD1 on 5 matching bases. The CDR3 runs 16 residues. The germline gives CDR1 MGHDK, CDR2 SYGVNS. With 4 bases removed from V and 4 bases from J, the gap between germline ends came to 19 bases. The CDR3 coding sequence is TGTGCCAGCAGTGCCTCGCAGGCTTCAAGGGGCTATGGCTACACCTTC. Amino acid sequence: CASSASQASRGYGYTF.

This rearrangement joins TRBV30 to TRBJ2-2, with D perhaps TRBD1 (6 bases). CDR3 length equals 13 residues. Trimming removed 6 bases at V and 0 bases at J, with 8 bases between. Germline V gene sequence: CDR1 GTSNPN, CDR2 SVGIG (reference sequence). The CDR3 sequence is CACHRANTGELFF. CDR3 coding DNA: TGTGCCTGTCACAGGGCGAACACCGGGGAGCTGTTTTTT.

The chain recombines TRBV14 with TRBJ1-1, with D unclear. Looked up from germline, CDR1 is SGHDN and CDR2 is FVKESK. The V gene lost 1 base and the J gene lost 1 base, with 10 bases spanning the gap. This CDR3 has 15 amino acids. This CDR3 reads CASSQGAGGNTEAFF. In nucleotides, the CDR3 is TGTGCCAGCAGCCAAGGGGCCGGTGGGAACACTGAAGCTTTCTTT.

The V and J genes are TRBV6-5 and TRBJ1-1; D uncertain. The CDR3 is 15 residues long. CDR1 MNHEY and CDR2 SVGAGI come from the germline V gene. Trimming stripped 0 bases from V and 4 bases from J, with 12 bases between. The CDR3 region is CASSYSKIGSTEAFF. CDR3 nucleotide sequence: TGTGCCAGCAGTTACTCGAAAATCGGGTCCACTGAAGCTTTCTTT.

V usage is TRBV11-3 and J usage is TRBJ2-2; D might be TRBD1 (5 bases). Deletions cut 5 bases from V and 0 bases from J, with 13 bases between. Germline loops: CDR1 SGHNT, CDR2 YENEEA. The CDR3 has 16 amino acids. The CDR3 loop is CASSGRQNANTGELFF. In DNA, the CDR3 is TGTGCCAGCAGCGGCCGACAGAACGCGAACACCGGGGAGCTGTTTTTT. Filled out from reference TRBV11-3 and TRBJ2-2, the complete variable domain reads EAGVVQSPRYKIIEKKQPVAFWCNPISGHNTLYWYLQNLGQGPELLIRYENEEAVDDSQLPKDRFSAERLKGVDSTLKIQPAELGDSAVYLCASSGRQNANTGELFFGEGSRLTVL.

The J gene is TRBJ2-2, the V gene TRBV6-1; 8 nucleotides align to TRBD2. The CDR3 extends over 16 amino acids. V dropped 3 bases and J dropped 3; count of bases not matched to a gene: 6. Germline CDR1 and CDR2: MNHNS and SASEGT. This CDR3 reads CASSELRGGDTGELFF. DNA for the CDR3: TGTGCCAGCAGTGAGCTCCGGGGGGGTGACACCGGGGAGCTGTTTTTT.

V gene TRBV3-1 (or the pseudogene TRBV3-2) combines with J gene TRBJ2-1; TRBD1 is a possible D gene (6 bases). Deletions cut 3 bases from V and 9 bases from J, with 9 bases between. Germline values: CDR1 LGHDT, CDR2 YNNKEL (reference sequence). The CDR3 runs to 12 residues. CDR3 DNA: TGTGCCAGCAGCCAGATGGGGGCTGAGCAGTTCTTC. It translates to CASSQMGAEQFF.

The gene calls are TRBV7-2 and TRBJ2-5, with no clear D. This CDR3 has 14 residues. Germline V lookup: CDR1 SGHTA, CDR2 FQGNSA. V shed 6 bases and J shed 2 bases, with 13 bases lying between them. The chain's CDR3 is CASSYSYSQETQYF. In DNA form, the CDR3 reads TGTGCCAGCAGTTATAGTTATTCGCAAGAGACCCAGTACTTC.

This chain links TRBV19 with TRBJ1-1, with TRBD1 matching over 8 bases. This CDR3 spans 14 amino acids. Germline-derived CDR1 and CDR2 are LNHDA and SQIVND (reference sequence). V trimming: 8 bases; J trimming: 1 base; junction bases outside the gene matches: 6. The CDR3 protein is CASDRQGKNTEAFF. For the CDR3, the DNA is TGTGCCAGTGATCGACAGGGGAAGAACACTGAAGCTTTCTTT. Complete variable domain (other parts from reference TRBV19 and TRBJ1-1): DGGITQSPKYLFRKEGQNVTLSCEQNLNHDAMYWYRQDPGQGLRLIYYSQIVNDFQKGDIAEGYSVSREKKESFPLTVTSAQKNPTAFYLCASDRQGKNTEAFFGQGTRLTVV.

This chain links TRBV11-1 with TRBJ2-1; D remains ambiguous. V dropped 3 bases and J dropped 6 bases, with 9 bases sitting between them. The germline V gene encodes CDR1 SGHAT and CDR2 FQDESV (reference sequence). The length of the CDR3 is 13 residues. The CDR3 loop is CASSFEFVNEQFF. DNA for the CDR3: TGTGCCAGCAGCTTCGAGTTCGTCAATGAGCAGTTCTTC.

The chain joins TRBV4-3 to TRBJ2-6; no firm D call. Germline CDR1 and CDR2: LGHNA and YSLEER. CDR3 length equals 13 residues. Deletions cut 4 bases from V and 4 bases from J, with 5 bases between. For the CDR3, the DNA is TGCGCCAGCAGCCCTTCCGGGGCCAACGTCCTGACTTTC. It is translated as CASSPSGANVLTF.

This clone has a single count. The V and J genes are TRBV6-6 and TRBJ1-5; no reliable D call. The CDR3 covers 14 residues. Germline CDR1 and CDR2: MNHNY and SVGAGI (reference sequence). Trimming removed 6 bases at V and 9 bases at J, with 18 bases between. The CDR3 nucleotides read TGTGCCAGCAGCAATAGGCGGGAACTGGGGCCCCAGCATTTT. Its translation is CASSNRRELGPQHF.

The chain couples TRBV11-1 to TRBJ2-3; D assignment may be TRBD1 or TRBD2 (5 bases each). Trimming shortened V by 1 base and J by 1 base, and 9 bases separated the two germline ends. Germline V gene data show CDR1 as SGHAT and CDR2 as FQDESV (reference sequence). The CDR3 has 15 amino acids. In DNA form, the CDR3 reads TGTGCCAGCAGCTTAGAGGGGAGAGGCACAGATACGCAGTATTTT. Protein product: CASSLEGRGTDTQYF.

CDR3 sequence reads: CSVVGRDQPQHF. The CDR3 DNA follows: TGCAGCGTTGTGGGGCGAGATCAGCCCCAGCATTTT. The V and J genes are TRBV29-1 and TRBJ1-5; tentative D call: TRBD1 (5 bases). This CDR3 contains 12 residues. Germline V gene data show CDR1 as SQVTM and CDR2 as ANQGSEA. Deletions cut 4 bases from V and 5 bases from J, with 9 bases between. The variable domain in full, completed from reference TRBV29-1 and TRBJ1-5, reads SAVISQKPSRDICQRGTSLTIQCQVDSQVTMMFWYRQQPGQSLTLIATANQGSEATYESGFVIDKFPISRPNLTFSTLTVSNMSPEDSSIYLCSVVGRDQPQHFGDGTRLSIL.

The chain is built from TRBV2 and TRBJ2-1; D not certain. Germline CDR1 reads SNHLY; CDR2 reads FYNNEI. Trimming cost V 6 bases and J 5 bases, with 8 bases left between them. The CDR3 consists of 12 residues. The CDR3 sequence: CASSPSHNEQFF. The CDR3 DNA is TGTGCCAGCAGCCCAAGCCACAATGAGCAGTTCTTC.

The V gene is TRBV6-1, the J gene TRBJ2-2, with D tentatively TRBD1 (5 bases). The CDR3 has 15 amino acids. V was cut by 2 bases and J by 4 bases, with 11 bases left in between. Germline CDR1 and CDR2: MNHNS and SASEGT. CDR3 nucleotides: TGTGCCAGCAGTGAATTCTCAGGGCCCACCGGGGAGCTGTTTTTT. Its protein is CASSEFSGPTGELFF.

This clone has only one observation. The genes are TRBV7-2 and TRBJ2-1; TRBD1 agrees at 8 bases. V lost 4 bases and J lost 7; bases outside the gene matches: 9. Germline CDR1 SGHTA, CDR2 FQGNSA. The CDR3 is made up of 15 amino acids. This CDR3 reads CASSYGTGLGNEQFF. The CDR3 nucleotides are TGTGCCAGCAGCTACGGGACAGGTCTTGGAAATGAGCAGTTCTTC. Filled out from reference TRBV7-2 and TRBJ2-1, the complete variable domain reads GAGVSQSPSNKVTEKGKDVELRCDPISGHTALYWYRQSLGQGLEFLIYFQGNSAPDKSGLPSDRFSAERTGGSVSTLTIQRTQQEDSAVYLCASSYGTGLGNEQFFGPGTRLTVL.

The rearrangement links TRBV2 to TRBJ1-6; TRBD1 matches 7 bases. The V gene end was trimmed by 6 bases and the J gene end by 9 bases; junction bases not matched to a gene: 8. The CDR3 is 14 amino acids. Germline V gene sequence: CDR1 SNHLY, CDR2 FYNNEI. The CDR3 bases are TGTGCCAGCAGGCCGGGACAGACAACTTCACCCCTCCACTTT. Translated: CASRPGQTTSPLHF.

The chain is built from TRBV9 and TRBJ2-5; D may be TRBD2 (5 bases). The CDR3 contains 13 residues. Germline CDR1 reads SGDLS; CDR2 reads YYNGEE. V shed 4 bases and J shed 4 bases, with 11 bases lying between them. The CDR3 here is CASSLGVVETQYF. The CDR3 DNA is TGTGCCAGCAGCCTCGGGGTGGTAGAGACCCAGTACTTC.

This clone was detected only a few times. The chain is built from TRBV11-3 and TRBJ2-1, with D maybe TRBD1 (5 bases). V gave up 2 bases and J gave up 5 bases, with 10 bases separating them. This CDR3 has 14 residues. The germline gives CDR1 SGHNT, CDR2 YENEEA. The CDR3 coding sequence is TGTGCCAGCAGCTTAACGGGCAGGGACAATGAGCAGTTCTTC. This translates into CASSLTGRDNEQFF.